A selection of T cell receptor beta chains follows, all from one sample in a study of radiation and T cells in renal cell carcinoma. Using immunoSEQ multiplex PCR, the repertoire was profiled, and TCRdb retains in-frame clones only, with some absent. The sample holds more than 95,000 clones, roughly 80% seen once. The specimen comprised blood, sampled from a patient whose treatment included radiotherapy and nephrectomy. The source is a woman in her sixties or seventies with renal cell carcinoma. CDR3s include the opening cysteine and the closing phenylalanine or tryptophan.

V	J	CDR3
TRBV28	TRBJ1-1	CASLPTGGPFMNTEAFF
TRBV4-1	TRBJ1-2	CASSQEQREIYGYTF
TRBV9	TRBJ2-7	CASSVAGGVSPYEQYF
TRBV6-5	TRBJ2-7	CASSYGHLSSYEQYF
TRBV28	TRBJ1-3	CASSFGGLGNTIYF
TRBV29-1	TRBJ1-4	CSGTATNEKLFF
TRBV19	TRBJ2-2	CASSPSGETGELFF
TRBV6-1	TRBJ1-2	CASSPRNGGGYGYTF
TRBV5-1	TRBJ1-1	CASSLTRTGPTEAFF
TRBV5-5	TRBJ2-2	CASSLAPLTGTGELFF
TRBV6-4	TRBJ1-5	CASSRRVISNQPQHF
TRBV19	TRBJ2-3	CASSIQGWRSTDTQYF
TRBV10-3	TRBJ1-4	CAISRSGNNEKLFF
TRBV2	TRBJ1-1	CASSEWGQAFF
TRBV9	TRBJ1-2	CASSPSTGNYGYTF
TRBV5-1	TRBJ2-7	CASRMNVGEVHEQYF
TRBV20-1	TRBJ2-7	CSARDLFELYF
TRBV4-2	TRBJ2-1	CASSPPGQVDNEQFF
TRBV6-1	TRBJ1-1	CASSEPPDRLNTEAFF
TRBV30	TRBJ2-1	CAWRTSGRRFF
TRBV11-2	TRBJ2-7	CASSGGLAGAGYEQYF
TRBV6-5	TRBJ1-2	CASRGGSGYTF
TRBV9	TRBJ2-3	CASSVDGATSGTQYF
TRBV6-4	TRBJ2-5	CASSRDRQETQYF
TRBV10-3	TRBJ1-2	CAISELATGWYGYTF
TRBV7-9	TRBJ2-3	CASSLDGLKPDTQYF
TRBV9	TRBJ2-7	CASSLSGQGRTYEQYF
TRBV29-1	TRBJ1-4	CSVGRGANEKLFF
TRBV30	TRBJ2-6	CAWSVFRGSGANVLTF
TRBV14	TRBJ2-7	CASRGSGRGYEQYF
TRBV19	TRBJ2-3	CASKVKGTDTQYF
TRBV27	TRBJ2-7	CASSGLLGEQYF
TRBV4-3	TRBJ2-7	CASSQDRQTEQYF
TRBV28	TRBJ1-4	CASSPPSASAEKLFF
TRBV28	TRBJ2-2	CASSLPAGYTGELFF
TRBV7-9	TRBJ1-3	CASSPQTGAGNTIYF
TRBV11-2	TRBJ1-5	CASSLDRDQPQHF
TRBV19	TRBJ2-7	CASSIGSRDGEQYF
TRBV15	TRBJ1-2	CATSSGTGIRNGYTF
TRBV19	TRBJ2-7	CASRTGDEQYF
TRBV9	TRBJ1-1	CASSSSRGGENTEAFF
TRBV27	TRBJ2-3	CASTPRGNTDTQYF